This T cell receptor (beta chain) was captured by sequencing in a study of PD-L1 blockade in urothelial cancer. Turning to the study itself: Males with bladder-origin urothelial cancer made up twenty-five of 29 patients. Blood analyses occurred 3 weeks (second dose) and 6 weeks post treatment start. T cell content in blood samples showed a median of around 150,000.

This clone was recorded a few times. Spike-ins of synthetic TCR analog templates went into each PCR. Clones were read by immunoSEQ multiplex PCR, and TCRdb kept only the in-frame ones, dropping some. In the table there are some 110,000 clones, about 89% of which are singletons. The time point is: peripheral blood 6 weeks after treatment start. Trimming pared 4 bases from V and 4 bases from J, leaving 14 bases between. Germline lookup yields CDR1 SGHNT and CDR2 YENEEA. The length of the CDR3 is 15 residues. This receptor was taken from a man in his sixties with urothelial cancer. This rearrangement joins TRBV11-3 to TRBJ2-1; possibly TRBD2 for D (5 bases). The source was PBMCs, collected around atezolizumab (anti-PD-L1) treatment. The CDR3: CASSSSIFSYNEQFF. The CDR3 DNA sequence: TGTGCCAGCAGCTCTAGCATTTTTTCGTACAATGAGCAGTTCTTC.